Listed below are T cell receptor beta chains from one sample, sequenced in a study of blood T cell repertoires in COVID-19. Repertoires were generated with immunoSEQ multiplex PCR, while TCRdb's copy carries only in-frame clones and drops some. The repertoire holds 200,000 to 250,000 clones, with about 83% as singletons. Specimen: peripheral blood. The receptor source for this set is a woman in her 30s with COVID-19, enrolled during active disease. Both conserved end residues are part of each CDR3. The order of the fields is J gene, V gene, clone size, CDR3 length, D gene, CDR3 DNA, CDR3 protein. A D gene is named only where the DNA matches it firmly. Where a row states a size, it is once, few, many or the class of an expanded clone; other rows omit it.

>TRBJ1-4|TRBV27|NA|14|TRBD1
TGTGCCAGCAGTCTACAGGGGTTTAATGAAAAACTGTTTTTT
CASSLQGFNEKLFF
>TRBJ1-1|TRBV5-4|NA|12|NA
TGTGCCAGCAGCTCTATTAACACTGAAGCTTTCTTT
CASSSINTEAFF
>TRBJ1-4|TRBV9|NA|14|TRBD1
TGTGCCAGCAGCATCGGACAGGGGAGGGAAAAACTGTTTTTT
CASSIGQGREKLFF
>TRBJ1-6|TRBV25-1|NA|13|NA
TGTGCCAGCAGTGTTGGATACAGGTCACCCCTCCACTTT
CASSVGYRSPLHF
>TRBJ2-6|TRBV10-3|NA|16|TRBD1
TGTGCCATCAGTGACAGGGGGACCTTCGGGGCCAACGTCCTGACTTTC
CAISDRGTFGANVLTF
>TRBJ2-5|TRBV2|NA|14|NA
TGTGCCAGCAGTGTAGAGACTCCCATAGGGACCCAGTACTTC
CASSVETPIGTQYF
>TRBJ1-1|TRBV11-2|NA|14|TRBD1
TGTGCCACTAACAGGGGGCAGGCGGGCACTGAAGCTTTCTTT
CATNRGQAGTEAFF
>TRBJ2-1|TRBV2|NA|15|TRBD2
TGTGCCAGCAGCCTTAGCGGGGCCACGTACGGTGAGCAGTTCTTC
CASSLSGATYGEQFF
>TRBJ2-7|TRBV7-2|NA|15|TRBD2
TGTGCCAGCAGCTTACTCCGGGAGGGGGACTACGAGCAGTACTTC
CASSLLREGDYEQYF
>TRBJ2-5|TRBV6-6|NA|12|NA
TGTGCCAGCAGTTCTCGCCGGGAGACCCAGTACTTC
CASSSRRETQYF
>TRBJ2-1|TRBV7-9|NA|14|TRBD2
TGTGCCAGCAGGCCCGGGACTAGCGGAAATGAGCAGTTCTTC
CASRPGTSGNEQFF
>TRBJ2-2|TRBV10-3|NA|14|TRBD2
TGTGCCAGCGGGAGTCTAGGCGACACCGGGGAGCTGTTTTTT
CASGSLGDTGELFF
>TRBJ1-2|TRBV2|NA|15|NA
TGTGCCAGCAGAGCCTCAGGGAGGGAGAGGTATGGCTACACCTTC
CASRASGRERYGYTF
>TRBJ1-3|TRBV30|NA|14|NA
TGTGCCTGGAGAACAGGATTCTCTGGAAACACCATATATTTT
CAWRTGFSGNTIYF
>TRBJ2-3|TRBV30|NA|15|NA
TGTGCCTGGAGTGGTAGGCTGACTAGCACAGATACGCAGTATTTT
CAWSGRLTSTDTQYF
>TRBJ2-7|TRBV5-4|NA|15|TRBD1
TGTGCCAGCAGCTTTCCAACAGGGGACGGAACCGAGCAGTACTTC
CASSFPTGDGTEQYF
>TRBJ2-1|TRBV7-2|NA|14|NA
TGTGCCAGCAGCTTAGCGGGGGGGCGGAATGAGCAGTTCTTC
CASSLAGGRNEQFF
>TRBJ1-6|TRBV9|few|15|TRBD1
TGTGCCAGCAGCCGTCAGGGGGTTTATAATTCACCCCTCCACTTT
CASSRQGVYNSPLHF
>TRBJ2-7|TRBV14|NA|14|TRBD2
TGTGCCAGCAGCCACGGGGGTAGCGGGAACGAGCAGTACTTC
CASSHGGSGNEQYF
>TRBJ2-7|TRBV16|NA|15|TRBD1
TGTGCCAGCAGCCAATCAGGGACAGGTATCTACGAGCAGTACTTC
CASSQSGTGIYEQYF
>TRBJ2-2|TRBV7-6|few|15|NA
TGTGCCAGCAGCTTATACAGGACCAACACCGGGGAGCTGTTTTTT
CASSLYRTNTGELFF
>TRBJ1-4|TRBV21-1|NA|16|NA
TGTGCCAGCAGCGCCCGTCGGGGTAGGACTAATGAAAAACTGTTTTTT
CASSARRGRTNEKLFF
>TRBJ1-1|TRBV11-3|few|15|NA
TGTGCCAGCAGACTCATCGAGGGATTTCTTCTCGAAGCTTTCTTT
CASRLIEGFLLEAFF